The clone carrying this TCR beta chain was seen many times. What it recognizes is unknown. This sample is part of a study of beta chain features in type 1 diabetes. Looking at the study overall: All samples together contributed 95 million to 110 million sorted cells for examination. Study results and limitations: TCRB CDR3s from Type 1 diabetes patients were moderately but significantly shorter in all four CD4+ subsets.

With 1 base removed from V and 0 bases from J, the gap between germline ends came to 10 bases. The length of the CDR3 is 17 residues. Per germline, CDR1 SNHLY and CDR2 FYNNEI. Reverse transcription of all isolated RNA meant that expressed TCRB transcripts were sequenced. Libraries were prepared by immunoSEQ multiplex PCR; TCRdb keeps only in-frame clonotypes and omits some of them. The sample consists of about 340,000 clones, 9.3% of them appearing once. This receptor was taken from a man aged 30 to 45 with type 1 diabetes. The sequenced sample consisted of central memory CD4+ T cells from blood. The chain is built from TRBV2 and TRBJ2-6, with D maybe TRBD1 (5 bases). CDR3 sequence (DNA): TGTGCCAGCAGTGAAGGGGGCCGAAGCTCTGGGGCCAACGTCCTGACTTTC. Its translation: CASSEGGRSSGANVLTF.